This TCR beta chain was recorded in a study of T cell responses to AZD1222 COVID-19 vaccine. Overall study findings and caveats: Spike-specific TCR breadth and depth grew following two AZD1222 doses. CD4 TCRs linked to vaccination spanned spike, dominating at 160-218 and 743-854.

TCRdb keeps only in-frame clones here, not all; method: immunoSEQ multiplex PCR. In the table there are 90,000 to 110,000 clones, around 80% of which are singletons. The CDR3 covers 16 residues. The V end lost 0 bases, the J end lost 1 base, and 13 bases lay between the germline ends. Germline V CDR1 and CDR2: SGHRS, YFSETQ. Concerning this clone itself: Its cognate antigen is unknown.

This chain connects TRBV5-1 to TRBJ1-1; D gene unclear. Material: peripheral blood, obtained on day 0 of AZD1222 vaccination. The TCR comes from an adult in good health. Here the CDR3 DNA reads TGCGCCAGCAGCTTGGCCAGCGGCCTGAAGAACACTGAAGCTTTCTTT. This translates into CASSLASGLKNTEAFF.